This T cell receptor (beta chain) comes out of a study of blood T cell repertoires in COVID-19. About the study: COVID-19 samples, acute and convalescent, were from the United States, Italy and Spain. Nucleic acid was either cDNA or gDNA, and it came from T cells, B-cell-depleted T cells, or PBMCs.

Per the study methods: Estimation of nucleated cell counts relied on the amplification of reference gene primers. The table came from immunoSEQ multiplex PCR; TCRdb's copy has only in-frame clones and leaves some out. V, J and clone size were drawn from that table, and D and trimming were deduced from the DNA. The table shows fewer than 90,000 clones, with approximately 80% occurring only once. Seattle researchers signed up patients amid active infection and tracked them longitudinally. The CDR3 consists of 15 residues. The ends lost 4 bases at V and 1 base at J; junction bases unmatched: 6. CDR1 is SGHRS and CDR2 is YFSETQ in the germline V gene.

The sample taken for sequencing was peripheral blood. This clonotype was sampled from a man in his 60s with COVID-19, enrolled during active disease. The gene calls are TRBV5-1 and TRBJ2-7, with TRBD1 matching over 9 bases. The CDR3 here is CASSRLGTGSYEQYF. The CDR3 bases are TGCGCCAGCAGCCGCCTCGGGACAGGGTCCTACGAGCAGTACTTC.